These 27 T cell receptor beta chains share one sample of origin, sequenced in a study of blood T cell repertoires in COVID-19. Assay: immunoSEQ multiplex PCR; the TCRdb copy retains only in-frame clones and omits some. This table has around 100,000 clones, approximately 92% appearing once. Material: peripheral blood. All receptors come from a woman aged 50 to 60 with COVID-19, enrolled during active disease.

The rearrangement joins TRBV18 to TRBJ1-5; D may be TRBD1 (5 bases). The germline gives CDR1 KGHSH, CDR2 LQKENI. This CDR3 spans 14 amino acids. V was pared by 2 bases and J by 3 bases, with 8 bases between. CDR3 in DNA: TGTGCCAGCTCACCAGGGGGGACCAATCAGCCCCAGCATTTT. Protein sequence: CASSPGGTNQPQHF.

The chain is built from TRBV3-1 (or the pseudogene TRBV3-2) and TRBJ2-3; tentatively, D is TRBD1 (6 bases). Per the germline V gene, CDR1 is LGHDT and CDR2 is YNNKEL (reference sequence). V was cut by 1 base and J by 3 bases, with 11 bases left in between. This CDR3 is 15 amino acids long. In nucleotides, the CDR3 is TGTGCCAGCAGCCAAGTCAGGGGTGGGACAGATACGCAGTATTTT. It specifies CASSQVRGGTDTQYF.

The V and J genes are TRBV7-8 and TRBJ1-5, with 8 bases lining up with TRBD1. Per the germline V gene, CDR1 is SGHVS and CDR2 is FQNEAQ. This CDR3 region has 14 residues. Unmatched junction bases numbered 8, after V lost 6 bases and J lost 7 bases. The CDR3 DNA follows: TGTGCCAGCAGTTACGGACAGGGCGGGCAGCCCCAGCATTTT. Its translation is CASSYGQGGQPQHF.

The chain has TRBV2 and TRBJ1-6; TRBD1 matches 11 bases. The V segment lost 6 bases and the J segment 3 bases; nucleotides outside the gene matches: 1. The CDR3 has 15 amino acids. CDR1 and CDR2 (germline): SNHLY, FYNNEI. In nucleotides, the CDR3 is TGTGCCAGCAGGGGGACAGGGGGCTATAATTCACCCCTCCACTTT. This gives the protein CASRGTGGYNSPLHF.

The J gene is TRBJ1-4, the V gene TRBV6-5; D is uncertain. Trimming removed 8 bases from V and 4 bases from J, with 14 bases in between. The CDR3 loop spans 14 amino acids. Germline CDR1 is MNHEY and CDR2 is SVGAGI. Here the CDR3 DNA reads TGTGCCAGCTCCCCAGTGGCCTTTAATGAAAAACTGTTTTTT. Residues: CASSPVAFNEKLFF.

The chain recombines TRBV19 with TRBJ1-5, with a tentative D call TRBD1 (6 bases). The CDR3 consists of 14 residues. Germline CDR1 reads LNHDA; CDR2 reads SQIVND (reference sequence). Trimming removed 7 bases from V and 5 bases from J, with 15 bases in between. The CDR3 loop reads CASNVGTPYQPQHF. CDR3 DNA sequence: TGTGCCAGTAATGTCGGGACACCTTATCAGCCCCAGCATTTT.

V is TRBV5-6 and J is TRBJ2-2, with D perhaps TRBD2 (5 bases). Trimming removed 4 bases at V and 5 bases at J, with 15 bases between. CDR1 and CDR2 (germline): SGHDT, YYEEEE. The length of the CDR3 is 15 residues. The CDR3 loop is CASSPVGSGTGELFF. The CDR3 nucleotides are TGTGCCAGCAGCCCTGTAGGGAGCGGAACCGGGGAGCTGTTTTTT.

This chain uses TRBV19 with TRBJ1-5; a weak D match, TRBD1 (5 bases). The germline V gene encodes CDR1 LNHDA and CDR2 SQIVND (reference sequence). V was cut by 7 bases and J by 3 bases, with 19 bases left in between. This CDR3 contains 16 residues. The CDR3 reads CASTEFVRATNQPQHF. The DNA of the CDR3 is TGTGCCAGTACCGAATTTGTCAGGGCCACCAATCAGCCCCAGCATTTT. The complete variable domain, with remaining parts taken from reference TRBV19 and TRBJ1-5, reads DGGITQSPKYLFRKEGQNVTLSCEQNLNHDAMYWYRQDPGQGLRLIYYSQIVNDFQKGDIAEGYSVSREKKESFPLTVTSAQKNPTAFYLCASTEFVRATNQPQHFGDGTRLSIL.

The chain combines TRBV30 with TRBJ2-3; 7 bases match TRBD2. V lost 4 bases, J lost 10 bases, and 11 bases stayed unmatched. This CDR3 spans 13 amino acids. In germline, CDR1 is GTSNPN, CDR2 SVGIG (reference sequence). CDR3 amino acids: CAWTRRPGGPQYF. The CDR3 DNA is TGTGCCTGGACCCGGAGGCCGGGAGGTCCGCAGTATTTT.

The chain is built from TRBV5-1 and TRBJ1-1; D possibly corresponds to TRBD1 (6 bases). V shed 4 bases and J shed 4 bases, with 14 bases lying between them. CDR3 size: 14 residues. Germline V gives CDR1 SGHRS, CDR2 YFSETQ. CDR3 nucleotide sequence: TGCGCCAGCAGCCTCTCAGGGGCGCGCACTGAAGCTTTCTTT. Amino acid sequence: CASSLSGARTEAFF.

This sequence joins TRBV4-3 and TRBJ2-7, with D possibly being TRBD2 (6 bases). Per the germline V gene, CDR1 is LGHNA and CDR2 is YSLEER. The CDR3 runs to 16 residues. V was cut by 4 bases and J by 1 base, with 17 bases left in between. CDR3 sequence: CASSPHATGESYEQYF. The CDR3, as DNA: TGCGCCAGCAGCCCGCACGCCACGGGGGAATCCTACGAGCAGTACTTC.

This sequence joins TRBV27 and TRBJ2-1; 10 bases are shared with TRBD2. The CDR3 totals 14 residues. Losses at the gene ends were 5 bases for V and 7 bases for J; bases not matched to a gene: 5. Germline CDR1 MNHEY, CDR2 SMNVEV (reference sequence). This CDR3 reads CASSQAGGGNEQFF. As DNA, the CDR3 is TGTGCCAGCAGTCAAGCGGGAGGGGGGAATGAGCAGTTCTTC.

The chain links TRBV3-1 (or the pseudogene TRBV3-2) to TRBJ1-4, with 7 bases aligning to TRBD1. CDR1 LGHDT and CDR2 YNNKEL come from the germline V gene (reference sequence). CDR3 length: 14 amino acids. V gave up 5 bases and J gave up 7 bases; unmatched junction bases: 7. CDR3 loop: CASSSRGPGEKLFF. For the CDR3, the DNA is TGTGCCAGCAGCTCTAGGGGGCCCGGTGAAAAACTGTTTTTT.

The chain has TRBV12-3 or TRBV12-4 and TRBJ2-2; tentative D call: TRBD1 (6 bases). The CDR3 is 13 residues long. Trimming removed 6 bases at V and 6 bases at J, with 11 bases between. The CDR3 coding sequence is TGTGCCAGCAGGAACCAGGGGCCCGGGGAGCTGTTTTTT. Amino acids: CASRNQGPGELFF.

The chain links TRBV12-5 to TRBJ2-3; D perhaps matches TRBD1 (6 bases). In germline, CDR1 is LGHNT, CDR2 FRNRAP. The CDR3 has 16 residues. The ends were cut back, 1 base at V and 2 bases at J, with 13 bases in the middle. The CDR3: CASGLAGTLSTDTQYF. The DNA of the CDR3 is TGTGCTAGTGGTTTGGCCGGGACACTATCCACAGATACGCAGTATTTT.

This clone was detected once. This chain connects TRBV3-1 (or the pseudogene TRBV3-2) to TRBJ1-3; tentatively, D is TRBD1 (5 bases). V lost 2 bases and J 3 bases, leaving 8 bases between the germline ends. The CDR3 totals 14 residues. Per germline, CDR1 LGHDT and CDR2 YNNKEL (reference sequence). The CDR3 spells CASSQRQGGNTIYF. The CDR3 nucleotides are TGTGCCAGCAGCCAAAGGCAGGGTGGAAACACCATATATTTT.

This rearrangement joins TRBV3-1 (or the pseudogene TRBV3-2) to TRBJ1-6, with D perhaps TRBD1 (5 bases). The germline CDR1 and CDR2 sequences are LGHDT and YNNKEL (reference sequence). V lost 1 base to trimming and J lost 0 bases, with 13 bases between them. The CDR3 is 18 residues long. Written as DNA, the CDR3 is TGTGCCAGCAGCCAAGTATCAGGGATAAGCTCCTATAATTCACCCCTCCACTTT. As protein: CASSQVSGISSYNSPLHF.

The J gene is TRBJ2-5, the V gene TRBV27; 7 positions agree with TRBD2. CDR1 is MNHEY, CDR2 SMNVEV, per germline (reference sequence). CDR3 length equals 15 residues. After removal of 6 bases from V and 2 bases from J, the junction contained 9 bases not matched to a gene. The CDR3 spells CASRSSGAQQETQYF. CDR3 in DNA: TGTGCCAGCAGATCCAGCGGGGCCCAACAAGAGACCCAGTACTTC.

The chain carries TRBV24-1 and TRBJ2-1; maybe TRBD2 (5 bases). CDR1 and CDR2 (germline): KGHDR, SFDVKD. Deletions cut 7 bases from V and 6 bases from J, with 15 bases between. This CDR3 is built from 14 residues. The CDR3: CATSPSRGLNEQFF. The DNA for the CDR3 is TGTGCCACCAGCCCTTCCCGGGGTCTCAATGAGCAGTTCTTC.

The V gene is TRBV5-6, the J gene TRBJ1-2, with D possibly matching TRBD1 (6 bases). V was cut by 0 bases and J by 4 bases, with 16 bases left in between. Per the germline V gene, CDR1 is SGHDT and CDR2 is YYEEEE. CDR3 size: 16 residues. The CDR3 DNA follows: TGTGCCAGCAGCTTGGGCCGTGCAGGGGAAATCTATGGCTACACCTTC. Translated: CASSLGRAGEIYGYTF.

This chain connects TRBV7-8 to TRBJ2-7; D ambiguous. CDR1 and CDR2 (germline): SGHVS, FQNEAQ. V lost 0 bases to trimming and J lost 4 bases, with 7 bases between them. The CDR3 has 13 residues. In DNA, the CDR3 is TGTGCCAGCAGCTTAGCGACAAGTTACGAGCAGTACGTC. Encoded protein: CASSLATSYEQYV.

The chain combines TRBV5-1 with TRBJ2-3, with 11 bases that match TRBD2. With 1 base clipped from V and 7 bases from J, the junction kept 2 bases outside the gene matches. This CDR3 comprises 14 residues. Germline V CDR1 and CDR2: SGHRS, YFSETQ. The CDR3 DNA sequence: TGCGCCAGCAGCTTGACTAGCGGGGGACATACGCAGTATTTT. Residues: CASSLTSGGHTQYF. Combining the CDR3 with reference TRBV5-1 and TRBJ2-3 gives the whole variable domain KAGVTQTPRYLIKTRGQQVTLSCSPISGHRSVSWYQQTPGQGLQFLFEYFSETQRNKGNFPGRFSGRQFSNSRSEMNVSTLELGDSALYLCASSLTSGGHTQYFGPGTRLTVL.

The chain is built from TRBV6-5 and TRBJ2-7; weak D call: TRBD2 (5 bases). The V end lost 3 bases, the J end lost 5 bases, and 11 bases lay between the germline ends. The CDR3 covers 13 residues. Germline CDR1 reads MNHEY; CDR2 reads SVGAGI. CDR3 amino acids: CASSYRGLHEQYF. The CDR3 DNA reads TGTGCCAGCAGTTATCGAGGGCTCCACGAGCAGTACTTC.

The chain is built from TRBV30 and TRBJ1-6, with D possibly being TRBD1 (5 bases). The CDR3 is 12 residues long. V lost 5 bases and J lost 3, with 5 bases in between. Germline V CDR1 and CDR2: GTSNPN, SVGIG (reference sequence). Written as DNA, the CDR3 is TGTGCCTGGGACAGCTATAATTCACCCCTCCACTTT. As protein: CAWDSYNSPLHF.

The gene calls are TRBV15 and TRBJ1-3; TRBD1 agrees at 7 bases. Per the germline V gene, CDR1 is LNHNV and CDR2 is YYDKDF (reference sequence). There are 14 residues in the CDR3. Losses at the gene ends were 5 bases for V and 3 bases for J; bases not matched to a gene: 4. The CDR3 DNA follows: TGTGCCACCAGCCTAGGGGGCTATGGAAACACCATATATTTT. Encoded protein: CATSLGGYGNTIYF.

The chain has TRBV30 and TRBJ1-5; D may be TRBD1 (6 bases). This CDR3 is built from 13 residues. Germline V gene lookup returns CDR1 GTSNPN and CDR2 SVGIG (reference sequence). V was pared by 0 bases and J by 7 bases, with 10 bases between. The CDR3 sequence: CAWSVSRGQPQHF. The CDR3 nucleotides read TGTGCCTGGAGTGTTAGCAGGGGACAGCCCCAGCATTTT.

The CDR3 spells CASSLSGSGNTIYF. CDR3 DNA sequence: TGTGCCAGCAGCTTATCGGGATCTGGAAACACCATATATTTT. The chain employs TRBV13 and TRBJ1-3, with D unclear. Germline CDR1 reads PRHDT; CDR2 reads FYEKMQ (reference sequence). The CDR3 has 14 amino acids. Trimming left V 2 bases short and J 1 base short, with 6 bases between.